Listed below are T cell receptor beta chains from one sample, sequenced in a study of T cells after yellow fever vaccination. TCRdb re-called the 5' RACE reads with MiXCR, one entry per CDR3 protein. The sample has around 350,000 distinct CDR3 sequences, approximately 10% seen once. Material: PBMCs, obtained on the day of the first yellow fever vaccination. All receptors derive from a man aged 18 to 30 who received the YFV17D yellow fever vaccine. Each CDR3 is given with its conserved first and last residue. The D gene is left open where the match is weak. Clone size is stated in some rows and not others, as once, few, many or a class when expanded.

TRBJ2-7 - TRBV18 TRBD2 TGTGCCAGCCCAAGGGGGCAAGGACTAGCGATCTCCTACGAGCAGTACTTC CASPRGQGLAISYEQYF
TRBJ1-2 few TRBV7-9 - TGTGCCAGCAGCTTAGCGACAATCAACTATGGCTACACCTTC CASSLATINYGYTF
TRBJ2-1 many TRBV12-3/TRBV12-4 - TGTGCCAGCAGTCCCCCGTACGGAGAGCAGTTCTTC CASSPPYGEQFF
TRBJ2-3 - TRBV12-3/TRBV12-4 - TGTGCCAGCAGTTGGTTCGGCACAGATACGCAGTATTTT CASSWFGTDTQYF
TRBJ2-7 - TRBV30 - TGTGCCTGGAGTGGGAACAACTACGAGCAGTACTTC CAWSGNNYEQYF
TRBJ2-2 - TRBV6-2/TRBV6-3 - TGTGCCAGCAGTTACTCAACAGGGCCCTTAGACACCGGGGAGCTGTTTTTT CASSYSTGPLDTGELFF
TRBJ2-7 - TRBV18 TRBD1 TGTGCCAGCTCACCGACAGGGATCCCGAACGAGCAGTACTTC CASSPTGIPNEQYF
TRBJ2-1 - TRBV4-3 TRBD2 TGCGCCAGCAGCCAAGAGAGCGGGGGTGGCAATGAGCAGTTCTTC CASSQESGGGNEQFF
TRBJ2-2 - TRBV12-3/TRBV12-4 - TGTGCCAGCAGTTATCGCACAACCGGGGAGCTGTTTTTT CASSYRTTGELFF
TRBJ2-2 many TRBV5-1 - TGCGCCAGCAGCGAGGAAGACACCGGGGAGCTGTTTTTT CASSEEDTGELFF
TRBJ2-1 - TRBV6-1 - TGTGCCAGCAGTGACCCGGGGCAGGGTTACAATGAGCAGTTCTTC CASSDPGQGYNEQFF
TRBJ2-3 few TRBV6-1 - TGTGCCAGCAGTGACAGGGGGAGGACAGATACGCAGTATTTT CASSDRGRTDTQYF
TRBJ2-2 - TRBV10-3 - TGTGCCATCAGTGTCCAGGGGAACACCGGGGAGCTGTTTTTT CAISVQGNTGELFF
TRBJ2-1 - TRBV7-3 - TGTGCCAGCAGCTTAGACAAAAACAATGAGCAGTTCTTC CASSLDKNNEQFF
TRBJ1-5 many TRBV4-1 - TGCGCCAGCAGCCCCAATCAGCCCCAGCATTTT CASSPNQPQHF
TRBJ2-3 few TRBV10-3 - TGTGCCATCAGTGAACGGGGGGCAGGGGCTGCAACAGGTACGCAGTATTTT CAISERGAGAATGTQYF
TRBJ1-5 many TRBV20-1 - TGCAGTGTGTCGTCGGGGCAGGGTCATCAGCCCCAGCATTTT CSVSSGQGHQPQHF
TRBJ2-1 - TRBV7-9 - TGTGCCAGCAGCTATCCAGGGTACTCCTACAATGAGCAGTTCTTC CASSYPGYSYNEQFF
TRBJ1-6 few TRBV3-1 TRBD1 TGTGCCAGCAGCCAGGGACAGATCGTATCCCTCCACTTT CASSQGQIVSLHF
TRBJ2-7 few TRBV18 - TGTGCCAGCTCACCGAACTGGCCGGACGAGCAGTACTTC CASSPNWPDEQYF
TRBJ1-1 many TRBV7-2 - TGTGCCAGCAGCTGGGACACGTCTGAAGCTTTCTTT CASSWDTSEAFF
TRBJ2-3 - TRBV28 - TGTGCCAGTGAAACGGCCAGGGGCACAGATACGCAGTATTTT CASETARGTDTQYF
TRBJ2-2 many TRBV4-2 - TGTGCCAGCAGCCAAGGACAGGGAGGCGACGGGGAGCTGTTTTTT CASSQGQGGDGELFF
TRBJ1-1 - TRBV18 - TGTGCCAGCTCACCACCCAGCGACACTGAAGCTTTCTTT CASSPPSDTEAFF
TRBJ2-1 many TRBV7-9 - TGTGCCAGCAGCCTTGCGCAGGGATCCTACAATGAGCAGTTCTTC CASSLAQGSYNEQFF
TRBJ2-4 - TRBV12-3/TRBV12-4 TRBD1 TGTGCCAGTCGGACAGGGGGAAACATTCAGTACTTC CASRTGGNIQYF
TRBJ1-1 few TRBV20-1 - TGCAGTGCTAGAGATCGAGTAGGGCTGGAGGGGGCTTTCTTT CSARDRVGLEGAFF
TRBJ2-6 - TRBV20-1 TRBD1 TGCAGTGCTAGAGGGCCGGGACAGGGATCTGGGGCCAACGTCCTGACTTTC CSARGPGQGSGANVLTF
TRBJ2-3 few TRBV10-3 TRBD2 TGTGCCATCAGTGAGTCGAGCGGGGCTGATACGCAGTATTTT CAISESSGADTQYF
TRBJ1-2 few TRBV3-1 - TGTGCCAGCAGCCAACAGGGGCACTATGGCTACACCTTC CASSQQGHYGYTF
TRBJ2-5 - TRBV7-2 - TGTGCCAGCAGCTTTAAAGGGTCAGAGACCCAGTACTTC CASSFKGSETQYF
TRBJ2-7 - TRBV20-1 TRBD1 TGCAGTGCTAGAGGGGGACAGGGAGGTATATCCCCCTACGAGCAGTACTTC CSARGGQGGISPYEQYF
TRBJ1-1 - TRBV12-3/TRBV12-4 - TGTGCCAGCAGGCCGATACAGGGAGTGGGCCAGAACACTGAAGCTTTCTTT CASRPIQGVGQNTEAFF
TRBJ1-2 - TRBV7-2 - TGTGCCAGCAGCATGGATATTAACTATGGCTACACCTTC CASSMDINYGYTF
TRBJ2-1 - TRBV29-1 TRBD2 TGCAGCGTCGGGGGGGGAAGCTACAATGAGCAGTTCTTC CSVGGGSYNEQFF
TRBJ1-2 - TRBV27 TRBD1 TGTGCCAGCAGTTTAGAGGACAGGGGGCTGGGCTACACCTTC CASSLEDRGLGYTF
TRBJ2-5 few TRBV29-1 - TGCAGCGCCGATCTCAAGGCGGGGCTTCAAGAGACCCAGTACTTC CSADLKAGLQETQYF
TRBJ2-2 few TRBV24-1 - TGTGCCACCAGTGATGGCACCTACACCGGGGAGCTGTTTTTT CATSDGTYTGELFF
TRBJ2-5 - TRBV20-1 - TGCAGTGCTAGAGGGATCAACCAAGAGACCCAGTACTTC CSARGINQETQYF
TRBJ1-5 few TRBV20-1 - TGCAGTGCTAGAGAGGGGGAAACGGGCAATCAGCCCCAGCATTTT CSAREGETGNQPQHF
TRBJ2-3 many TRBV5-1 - TGCGCCAGCAGCTTGGAGGTAGACTGGACAGATACGCAGTATTTT CASSLEVDWTDTQYF